These 10 T cell receptor beta chains originate from one sample sequenced in a study of control samples from healthy donors and cancer patients. Clones were read by immunoSEQ multiplex PCR, and TCRdb kept only the in-frame ones, dropping some. This sample carries roughly 100,000 clones, about 90% of them seen once, and the ten largest clones take 2% to 2.5%. The sequenced material came from blood. These TCRs come from a woman younger than 30 in good health.

This rearrangement joins TRBV6-6 to TRBJ2-7; D ambiguous. CDR3 size: 12 residues. Germline CDR1 and CDR2: MNHNY and SVGAGI (reference sequence). V was trimmed by 6 bases and J by 2 bases, leaving 8 bases between them. The CDR3 nucleotides are TGTGCCAGCAGCCCCGAGGCCTACGAGCAGTACTTC. It encodes CASSPEAYEQYF.

This chain uses TRBV30 with TRBJ2-5, with D maybe TRBD2 (5 bases). The V gene lost 5 bases and the J gene lost 10 bases, with 11 bases spanning the gap. The CDR3 is 10 amino acids. Germline CDR1 GTSNPN, CDR2 SVGIG (reference sequence). DNA for the CDR3: TGTGCCTGGGGTACCGGGATCCAGTACTTC. Its protein product is CAWGTGIQYF.

The rearrangement links TRBV19 to TRBJ1-6, with a weak D call TRBD1 (5 bases). This CDR3 is built from 12 residues. V gave up 8 bases and J gave up 13 bases, with 15 bases separating them. Germline values: CDR1 LNHDA, CDR2 SQIVND (reference sequence). CDR3 DNA: TGTGCCAGTGGGGGTCAGGCGATCCCCCTCCACTTT. This gives the protein CASGGQAIPLHF.

This chain links TRBV19 with TRBJ2-1; D perhaps matches TRBD2 (5 bases). Trimming left V 3 bases short and J 6 bases short, with 27 bases between. CDR1 LNHDA and CDR2 SQIVND come from the germline V gene (reference sequence). This CDR3 contains 19 residues. CDR3 coding DNA: TGTGCCAGTAGTATCCCCGATAACCAGCCAAACCACGCGGGCAATGAGCAGTTCTTC. This codes for CASSIPDNQPNHAGNEQFF.

J is TRBJ2-7 and V is TRBV18; 8 bases match TRBD2. Germline trimming cut 4 bases from V and 0 bases from J; bases unmatched to any gene: 2. Looked up from germline, CDR1 is KGHSH and CDR2 is LQKENI. The CDR3 has 14 residues. CDR3 in amino acids: CASSLGTSSYEQYF. The CDR3 DNA is TGTGCCAGCTCACTCGGGACTAGCTCCTACGAGCAGTACTTC.

This chain connects TRBV2 to TRBJ2-1; tentative D call: TRBD2 (5 bases). This CDR3 comprises 14 residues. The V end lost 10 bases, the J end lost 10 bases, and 23 bases lay between the germline ends. Germline assignment: CDR1 SNHLY and CDR2 FYNNEI. CDR3 residues: CANERGLRLGEQFF. The CDR3 region has the DNA TGTGCCAACGAGCGCGGACTGCGCCTAGGCGAGCAGTTCTTC.

This chain joins TRBV7-3 and TRBJ2-2, with a tentative D call TRBD1 (5 bases). CDR3 size: 15 residues. Trimming left V 2 bases short and J 5 bases short, with 12 bases between. Germline assignment: CDR1 SGHTA and CDR2 FQGTGA. The CDR3 DNA follows: TGTGCCAGCAGCTTAGGAAGTTCAGGGACCGGGGAGCTGTTTTTT. It is translated as CASSLGSSGTGELFF.

V gene TRBV25-1 combines with J gene TRBJ2-3, with D possibly matching TRBD1 (5 bases). Germline CDR1 reads MGHDK; CDR2 reads SYGVNS. The CDR3 sequence is 18 residues long. The germline V and J ends were trimmed by 0 bases and 1 base, with 17 bases remaining between them. CDR3 protein: CASSEYSKDKSGTDTQYF. The CDR3 coding sequence is TGTGCCAGCAGTGAATATAGTAAGGACAAGAGTGGCACAGATACGCAGTATTTT.

The chain links TRBV11-2 to TRBJ2-1; 11 bases are shared with TRBD2. The junction had 6 bases not matched to a gene; V was cut back by 1 base and J by 7 bases. CDR1 is SGHAT, CDR2 FQNNGV, per germline. There are 16 residues in the CDR3. CDR3 in amino acids: CASSLVGLAGGNEQFF. The CDR3 coding sequence is TGTGCCAGCAGCTTAGTTGGCCTAGCGGGAGGAAATGAGCAGTTCTTC.

The chain combines TRBV11-3 with TRBJ2-2, with D unclear. CDR1 and CDR2 from the germline V gene are SGHNT and YENEEA. Trimming cost V 0 bases and J 9 bases, with 11 bases left between them. This CDR3 is 14 amino acids long. CDR3 in amino acids: CASSLEVLSRELFF. CDR3 sequence (DNA): TGTGCCAGCAGCTTAGAGGTTCTAAGTCGGGAGCTGTTTTTT.